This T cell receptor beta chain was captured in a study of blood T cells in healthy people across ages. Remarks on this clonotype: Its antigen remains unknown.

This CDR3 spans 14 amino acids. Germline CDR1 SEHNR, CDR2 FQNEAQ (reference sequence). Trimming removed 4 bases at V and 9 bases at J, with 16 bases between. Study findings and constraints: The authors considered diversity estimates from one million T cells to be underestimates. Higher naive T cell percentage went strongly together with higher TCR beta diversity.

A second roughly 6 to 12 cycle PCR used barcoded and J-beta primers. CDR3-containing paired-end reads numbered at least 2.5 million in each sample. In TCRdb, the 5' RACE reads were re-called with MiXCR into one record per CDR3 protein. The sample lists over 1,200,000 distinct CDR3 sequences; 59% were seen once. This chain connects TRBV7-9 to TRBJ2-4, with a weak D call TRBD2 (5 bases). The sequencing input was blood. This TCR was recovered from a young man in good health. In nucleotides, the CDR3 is TGTGCCAGCAGCTCGTCAACTAGTTTGGGCATTCAGTACTTC. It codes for CASSSSTSLGIQYF.